A single sample gave rise to the 11 T cell receptor beta chains below, sequenced in a study of blood T cell repertoires in COVID-19. Assay: immunoSEQ multiplex PCR; the TCRdb copy retains only in-frame clones and omits some. Among 100,000 to 150,000 clones, about 80% were seen once, and the ten largest hold approximately 25%. The sequenced sample was peripheral blood. Every receptor here comes from a human donor in a cohort sampled during active COVID-19.

This clone was detected a few times. The chain couples TRBV30 to TRBJ2-1; D ambiguous. Looked up from germline, CDR1 is GTSNPN and CDR2 is SVGIG (reference sequence). The ends were cut back, 0 bases at V and 5 bases at J, with 14 bases in the middle. This CDR3 has 15 residues. CDR3 sequence reads: CAWSVFAVYNNEQFF. Written as DNA, the CDR3 is TGTGCCTGGAGTGTCTTTGCGGTGTACAACAATGAGCAGTTCTTC. The full variable domain, its missing parts supplied by reference TRBV30 and TRBJ2-1, is SQTIHQWPATLVQPVGSPLSLECTVEGTSNPNLYWYRQAAGRGLQLLFYSVGIGQISSEVPQNLSASRPQDRQFILSSKKLLLSDSGFYLCAWSVFAVYNNEQFFGPGTRLTVL.

The chain employs TRBV27 and TRBJ2-7, with 8 bases lining up with TRBD2. CDR3 size: 15 residues. The germline CDR1 and CDR2 sequences are MNHEY and SMNVEV (reference sequence). With V trimmed by 8 bases and J by 5 bases, 14 bases remained unmatched. DNA of the CDR3: TGTGCCAGCGGGACCAGCGGGAGTAACTTCCACGAGCAGTACTTC. The encoded protein is CASGTSGSNFHEQYF.

The chain couples TRBV24-1 to TRBJ1-2; D possibly corresponds to TRBD1 (6 bases). CDR1 is KGHDR and CDR2 is SFDVKD in the germline V gene. Trimming removed 4 bases from V and 5 bases from J, with 16 bases in between. This CDR3 is built from 15 residues. In nucleotides, the CDR3 is TGTGCCACCAGTGACCCAGGGGATCCAACTTATGGCTACACCTTC. It is translated as CATSDPGDPTYGYTF.

This chain connects TRBV6-4 to TRBJ2-2, with TRBD1 matching over 7 bases. J was trimmed by 2 bases and V by 7 bases; bases with no gene match: 4. The CDR3 has 14 residues. CDR1 is MRHNA and CDR2 is SNTAGT in the germline V gene. Written as DNA, the CDR3 is TGTGCCAGCAACGACAGGGTAAACACCGGGGAGCTGTTTTTT. It translates to CASNDRVNTGELFF.

The V gene is TRBV27, the J gene TRBJ2-3, with D possibly being TRBD2 (6 bases). Trimming took 0 bases from V and 6 from J, leaving 19 bases between them. The CDR3 extends over 17 amino acids. Germline CDR1 and CDR2: MNHEY and SMNVEV (reference sequence). The CDR3 loop reads CASSLSQFSGLTDTQYF. CDR3 in DNA: TGTGCCAGCAGTTTATCCCAATTTTCGGGACTCACCGATACGCAGTATTTT.

The chain uses TRBV4-3 and TRBJ1-2; D remains unclear. Trimming removed 0 bases from V and 2 bases from J, with 7 bases in between. This CDR3 comprises 14 residues. CDR1 is LGHNA and CDR2 is YSLEER in the germline V gene. CDR3 loop: CASSQEAANYGYTF. CDR3 nucleotides: TGCGCCAGCAGCCAAGAGGCGGCCAACTATGGCTACACCTTC.

J is TRBJ2-3 and V is TRBV6-2 or TRBV6-3, with a weak D call TRBD1 (6 bases). V lost 2 bases, J lost 0 bases, and 9 bases lay in between. CDR1 and CDR2 (germline): MNHEY, SVGEGT. The CDR3 extends over 15 amino acids. CDR3 loop: CASSYGDTSTDTQYF. In DNA, the CDR3 is TGTGCCAGCAGTTACGGGGACACGAGCACAGATACGCAGTATTTT.

CDR3 DNA: TGTGCCAGCAGTCCCCATCCTGAGGAGGGGGCGCCCAATCAGCCCCAGCATTTT. This encodes CASSPHPEEGAPNQPQHF. The rearrangement joins TRBV27 to TRBJ1-5, with TRBD1 identical over 7 bases. CDR3 length equals 18 residues. Trimming cost V 5 bases and J 3 bases; bases outside gene matches: 16. Germline V CDR1 and CDR2: MNHEY, SMNVEV (reference sequence).

The chain carries TRBV29-1 and TRBJ1-1; maybe TRBD1 (5 bases). Germline-derived CDR1 and CDR2 are SQVTM and ANQGSEA. The CDR3 runs 12 residues. The ends were cut back, 5 bases at V and 1 base at J, with 8 bases in the middle. The CDR3 spells CSVLGPNTEAFF. For the CDR3, the DNA is TGCAGCGTTTTGGGGCCGAACACTGAAGCTTTCTTT.

V usage is TRBV4-3 and J usage is TRBJ2-7, with TRBD2 as a possible D gene (5 bases). Trimming removed 1 base from V and 1 base from J, with 17 bases in between. Germline CDR1 LGHNA, CDR2 YSLEER. The CDR3 length is 17 residues. CDR3 in DNA: TGCGCCAGCAGCCAAGGTCACGGCGGAGGCGTGTCCTACGAGCAGTACTTC. This encodes CASSQGHGGGVSYEQYF.

The rearrangement links TRBV6-1 to TRBJ2-5; 7 nucleotides line up with TRBD1. CDR1 and CDR2 (germline): MNHNS, SASEGT. The V segment lost 3 bases and the J segment 4 bases; nucleotides outside the gene matches: 5. This CDR3 region has 14 residues. CDR3 sequence: CASSEAGGRETQYF. The CDR3 DNA sequence: TGTGCCAGCAGTGAGGCAGGGGGTCGAGAGACCCAGTACTTC.